The 16 T cell receptor beta chains presented below share a single source sample, sequenced in a study of T cell responses to AZD1222 COVID-19 vaccine. Libraries were prepared by immunoSEQ multiplex PCR; TCRdb keeps only in-frame clonotypes and omits some of them. The repertoire has 200,000 or so clones, about nine tenths of them found once; the top ten carry about 3%. Sequences were derived from peripheral blood, sampled on day 0 of MenACWY control vaccination. The source is an adult in good health.

This chain connects TRBV28 to TRBJ1-5; the D is unclear. The germline V and J ends were trimmed by 2 bases and 0 bases, with 8 bases remaining between them. From germline, CDR1 is MDHEN and CDR2 SYDVKM. The CDR3 length is 15 residues. Here the CDR3 DNA reads TGTGCCAGCAGTTTACATGGGAATAGCAATCAGCCCCAGCATTTT. This encodes CASSLHGNSNQPQHF.

This clone turned up a few times. The gene calls are TRBV6-1 and TRBJ1-2; 10 nucleotides match TRBD1. The CDR3 is 18 residues long. Per germline, CDR1 MNHNS and CDR2 SASEGT. V lost 3 bases and J lost 8; bases outside the gene matches: 18. CDR3 amino acids: CASSEEIRMGDRGRGYTF. CDR3 in DNA: TGTGCCAGCAGTGAGGAGATTCGGATGGGGGACAGGGGCCGAGGCTACACCTTC.

The rearrangement uses TRBV6-5 and TRBJ2-7; D possibly corresponds to TRBD2 (6 bases). Germline assignment: CDR1 MNHEY and CDR2 SVGAGI. This CDR3 contains 14 residues. V shed 6 bases and J shed 6 bases, with 18 bases lying between them. The CDR3: CASRGETSRAEQYF. The CDR3 DNA is TGTGCCAGCAGGGGAGAGACTAGTCGGGCCGAGCAGTACTTC.

This clone has only a few counts. In DNA form, the CDR3 reads TGTGCCAGTAGTACCCGAGGGAGGGCCAACTATGGCTACACCTTC. It codes for CASSTRGRANYGYTF. The genes are TRBV19 and TRBJ1-2; D is unresolved. Per germline, CDR1 LNHDA and CDR2 SQIVND (reference sequence). This CDR3 has 15 amino acids. V was trimmed by 4 bases and J by 2 bases, leaving 14 bases between them.

The V and J genes are TRBV28 and TRBJ2-1; D uncertain. V lost 2 bases to trimming and J lost 6 bases, with 8 bases between them. Per the germline V gene, CDR1 is MDHEN and CDR2 is SYDVKM. There are 13 residues in the CDR3. The CDR3 spells CASSLGRANEQFF. The CDR3 region has the DNA TGTGCCAGCAGTTTAGGTAGGGCCAATGAGCAGTTCTTC.

V usage is TRBV7-9 and J usage is TRBJ1-2; D possibly corresponds to TRBD1 (6 bases). The CDR3 has 13 residues. The V gene's germline CDR1 is SEHNR and CDR2 FQNEAQ (reference sequence). V lost 10 bases and J lost 8, with 20 bases in between. CDR3 region: CAMRGGDARGYTF. The CDR3 coding sequence is TGTGCCATGAGGGGGGGTGATGCTCGAGGCTACACCTTC. The complete variable domain, with remaining parts taken from reference TRBV7-9 and TRBJ1-2, reads DTGVSQNPRHKITKRGQNVTFRCDPISEHNRLYWYRQTLGQGPEFLTYFQNEAQLEKSRLLSDRFSAERPKGSFSTLEIQRTEQGDSAMYLCAMRGGDARGYTFGSGTRLTVV.

The V call is TRBV6-5, the J call TRBJ1-1; D is unresolved. Germline V gives CDR1 MNHEY, CDR2 SVGAGI. The germline V and J ends were trimmed by 5 bases and 1 base, with 14 bases remaining between them. The length of the CDR3 is 15 residues. CDR3 DNA sequence: TGTGCCAGCAGTCAAACCTCGACGGCGAACACTGAAGCTTTCTTT. It codes for CASSQTSTANTEAFF.

The chain combines TRBV6-2 or TRBV6-3 with TRBJ2-4, with D tentatively TRBD1 or TRBD2 (5 bases each). The CDR3 is 15 amino acids. Trimming shortened V by 2 bases and J by 1 base, and 9 bases separated the two germline ends. Germline V gene sequence: CDR1 MNHEY, CDR2 SVGEGT. DNA for the CDR3: TGTGCCAGCAGTTACGGGGGAGAGGCCAAAAACATTCAGTACTTC. Encoded protein: CASSYGGEAKNIQYF.

The chain joins TRBV7-2 to TRBJ2-7, with 8 bases fitting TRBD1. Germline values: CDR1 SGHTA, CDR2 FQGNSA. This CDR3 contains 14 residues. With 2 bases clipped from V and 6 bases from J, the junction kept 6 bases outside the gene matches. The CDR3: CASSLSGTGAEQYF. The CDR3 nucleotides read TGTGCCAGCAGCTTATCGGGGACAGGTGCCGAGCAGTACTTC.

The J gene is TRBJ2-7, the V gene TRBV28; a weak D match, TRBD1 (6 bases). CDR1 is MDHEN and CDR2 is SYDVKM in the germline V gene. V was cut by 7 bases and J by 4 bases, with 14 bases left in between. This CDR3 contains 13 residues. Here the CDR3 reads CASNSGQRYEQYF. The CDR3 bases are TGTGCCAGCAATTCCGGACAGCGATACGAGCAGTACTTC.

This clone occurred once. The V gene is TRBV19, the J gene TRBJ2-2, with D perhaps TRBD1 (6 bases). Looked up from germline, CDR1 is LNHDA and CDR2 is SQIVND (reference sequence). The CDR3 sequence is 17 residues long. Trimming took off 5 bases at V and 3 bases at J, with 19 bases between the two ends. The DNA of the CDR3 is TGTGCCAGTAGTCCCGGACAGCCACAGACGGACACCGGGGAGCTGTTTTTT. This sequence encodes CASSPGQPQTDTGELFF. The complete variable domain, with remaining parts taken from reference TRBV19 and TRBJ2-2, reads DGGITQSPKYLFRKEGQNVTLSCEQNLNHDAMYWYRQDPGQGLRLIYYSQIVNDFQKGDIAEGYSVSREKKESFPLTVTSAQKNPTAFYLCASSPGQPQTDTGELFFGEGSRLTVL.

This clone was recorded a few times. The chain links TRBV30 to TRBJ1-6; possible D gene TRBD1, 5 bases. The CDR3 extends over 13 amino acids. Germline V gene sequence: CDR1 GTSNPN, CDR2 SVGIG (reference sequence). Trimming took 5 bases from V and 7 from J, leaving 12 bases between them. Here the CDR3 reads CAWGDSENSPLHF. The DNA for the CDR3 is TGTGCCTGGGGTGACAGTGAGAATTCACCCCTCCACTTT.

The chain couples TRBV6-6 to TRBJ1-5, with 11 bases that match TRBD1. With 3 bases clipped from V and 4 bases from J, the junction kept 5 bases outside the gene matches. Per germline, CDR1 MNHNY and CDR2 SVGAGI (reference sequence). The CDR3 contains 16 residues. CDR3 bases: TGTGCCAGCAGTTATCGGACAGGGGGCCGAAATCAGCCCCAGCATTTT. Protein: CASSYRTGGRNQPQHF.

This sequence joins TRBV9 and TRBJ2-3; 12 bases agree with TRBD2. The junction had 10 bases not matched to a gene; V was cut back by 3 bases and J by 2 bases. The CDR3 totals 18 residues. CDR1 and CDR2 from the germline V gene are SGDLS and YYNGEE. The CDR3 coding sequence is TGTGCCAGCAGCGCGAGGACTAGCGGGGCCGGATCCACAGATACGCAGTATTTT. Protein product: CASSARTSGAGSTDTQYF. Filled out from reference TRBV9 and TRBJ2-3, the complete variable domain reads DSGVTQTPKHLITATGQRVTLRCSPRSGDLSVYWYQQSLDQGLQFLIQYYNGEERAKGNILERFSAQQFPDLHSELNLSSLELGDSALYFCASSARTSGAGSTDTQYFGPGTRLTVL.

In this sample, this clone turned up once. The CDR3 protein is CASSEALGNTGELFF. In DNA form, the CDR3 reads TGTGCCAGCAGTGAAGCGCTAGGGAACACCGGGGAGCTGTTTTTT. The gene calls are TRBV6-1 and TRBJ2-2; D remains ambiguous. The germline V gene encodes CDR1 MNHNS and CDR2 SASEGT. The V end lost 0 bases, the J end lost 1 base, and 6 bases lay between the germline ends. The CDR3 contains 15 residues.

The chain employs TRBV5-6 and TRBJ2-3; the match to TRBD2 covers 7 bases. The trim removed 0 bases at V and 4 bases at J, leaving 2 bases unmatched. The CDR3 extends over 14 amino acids. CDR1 and CDR2 from the germline V gene are SGHDT and YYEEEE. DNA of the CDR3: TGTGCCAGCAGCTTGGGCCGGGGGGCAGATACGCAGTATTTT. Its protein product is CASSLGRGADTQYF. The full variable domain, in which reference TRBV5-6 and TRBJ2-3 provide the parts outside the CDR3, is DAGVTQSPTHLIKTRGQQVTLRCSPKSGHDTVSWYQQALGQGPQFIFQYYEEEERQRGNFPDRFSGHQFPNYSSELNVNALLLGDSALYLCASSLGRGADTQYFGPGTRLTVL.